The clone carrying this T cell receptor (beta chain) was observed at least ten times. This sample was included in a study of T cells in Graves' hyperthyroidism and ophthalmopathy. The V gene's germline CDR1 is SGHTA and CDR2 FQGNSA. The CDR3 consists of 15 residues. V lost 5 bases and J lost 2; bases outside the gene matches: 2. TCR beta CDR3 sequences were amplified from RNA transcripts. HTBI primers were employed in a first-round RT-PCR of the TCR CDR3. TCRdb re-derived calls from the multiplex PCR reads in MiXCR, one entry per CDR3 protein. The repertoire holds roughly 570,000 distinct CDR3 sequences, with 46% as singletons.

The V call is TRBV7-2, the J call TRBJ2-7, with 14 nucleotides matching TRBD2. The sequence derives from a woman younger than 30 with Graves' hyperthyroidism. Material: peripheral blood or thyroid tissue (not recorded which). The CDR3 DNA follows: TGTGCCAGCAGCGAGGGACTAGCGGGAGCCTACGAGCAGTACTTC. This encodes CASSEGLAGAYEQYF.